The clone carrying this T cell receptor beta chain was detected only a few times. Its antigen is currently unknown. The CDR3 loop spans 12 amino acids. Trimming shortened V by 6 bases and J by 5 bases, and 13 bases separated the two germline ends. CDR1 is SQVTM, CDR2 ANQGSEA, per germline. Method: immunoSEQ multiplex PCR; TCRdb's copy keeps in-frame clones and lacks some. The top ten clones hold more than 1.5% of a sample with around 1,900,000 clones, around 93% of them seen once. This record belongs to a study of shared clonotypes between healthy human individuals. Whole-study results and caveats: The small donor group covered limited genetic and exposure diversity. Naive CD4 clonotype sharing across a few donors was approximately 5%.

As defined, naive CD8 cells were CD45RO-negative and positively selected for CCR7, with terminally differentiated effector memory CD45RA+ cells excluded. Specimen: naive CD8+ T cells from PBMCs. The chain couples TRBV29-1 to TRBJ1-2; D ambiguous. The clonotype comes from a man between 18 and 35 years old in good health. Some clones in this sample may be carry-over from other donors' samples. CDR3 amino acids: CSVGTTGYGYTF. For the CDR3, the DNA is TGCAGCGTCGGAACGACGGGGTATGGCTACACCTTC.